One and the same sample provided the 21 T cell receptor beta chains below, sequenced in a study of chemoradiotherapy in HPV16-positive cancers. The protocol was immunoSEQ multiplex PCR, while the TCRdb copy is restricted to in-frame clones and leaves out a portion. This table holds more than 7,500 clones, 85% to 90% found once. Material: blood, obtained from a patient who underwent chemoradiotherapy. Source of these receptors: a human donor with HPV-associated anogenital cancer.

This clone was detected only once. V usage is TRBV5-6 and J usage is TRBJ1-2; TRBD1 matches at 12 bases. There are 16 residues in the CDR3. Germline V lookup: CDR1 SGHDT, CDR2 YYEEEE. Unmatched junction bases numbered 10, after V lost 2 bases and J lost 8 bases. CDR3: CASSFRGDRGLGGYTF. The CDR3 coding sequence is TGTGCCAGCAGCTTTCGAGGGGACAGGGGGCTCGGAGGCTACACCTTC.

V gene TRBV19 combines with J gene TRBJ1-1; no clear D gene. The CDR3 is made up of 13 amino acids. The V gene's germline CDR1 is LNHDA and CDR2 SQIVND (reference sequence). V dropped 0 bases and J dropped 4 bases, with 6 bases sitting between them. CDR3 sequence reads: CASSIEWSTEAFF. The CDR3 nucleotides read TGTGCCAGTAGTATAGAGTGGAGCACTGAAGCTTTCTTT. The variable domain in full, completed from reference TRBV19 and TRBJ1-1, reads DGGITQSPKYLFRKEGQNVTLSCEQNLNHDAMYWYRQDPGQGLRLIYYSQIVNDFQKGDIAEGYSVSREKKESFPLTVTSAQKNPTAFYLCASSIEWSTEAFFGQGTRLTVV.

The rearrangement uses TRBV7-2 and TRBJ2-5; TRBD2 matches at 11 bases. The end of the DNA aligns better with TRBJ2-7, so the J call may be wrong. This CDR3 region has 15 residues. The germline gives CDR1 SGHTA, CDR2 FQGNSA. The CDR3 coding sequence is TGTGCCAGCAGCTTACGGGCTAGCGGGGGGTACGAGCAGTACTTC. Amino acid sequence: CASSLRASGGYEQYF.

V is TRBV7-9 and J is TRBJ1-1; 9 nucleotides line up with TRBD1. With 4 bases clipped from V and 0 bases from J, the junction kept 3 bases outside the gene matches. CDR1 and CDR2 (germline): SEHNR, FQNEAQ (reference sequence). CDR3 size: 15 residues. The CDR3 sequence is CASSSRQGVNTEAFF. The CDR3 DNA follows: TGTGCCAGCAGCTCCAGACAGGGGGTGAACACTGAAGCTTTCTTT.

The V gene is TRBV11-2, the J gene TRBJ2-7; 10 bases line up with TRBD1. Per germline, CDR1 SGHAT and CDR2 FQNNGV. With 5 bases clipped from V and 2 bases from J, the junction kept 12 bases outside the gene matches. This CDR3 region has 17 residues. DNA of the CDR3: TGTGCCAGCAGCCGGAGAGGGACAGGGGCCGCTGCCTACGAGCAGTACTTC. This encodes CASSRRGTGAAAYEQYF.

The chain links TRBV4-1 to TRBJ1-2; a weak D match, TRBD1 (6 bases). V was trimmed by 2 bases and J by 1 base, leaving 14 bases between them. Germline V lookup: CDR1 MGHRA, CDR2 YSYEKL. The CDR3 totals 16 residues. The CDR3 sequence is CASSQYPGVGNYGYTF. Here the CDR3 DNA reads TGCGCCAGCAGCCAATATCCAGGGGTGGGTAACTATGGCTACACCTTC.

This clone showed up just once. This CDR3 is CASSDSLGEQYF. CDR3 sequence (DNA): TGTGCCAGCAGTGACTCCCTTGGCGAGCAGTACTTC. The gene calls are TRBV2 and TRBJ2-7; no reliable D call. The CDR3 length is 12 residues. Germline V gene sequence: CDR1 SNHLY, CDR2 FYNNEI. V lost 3 bases to trimming and J lost 6 bases, with 9 bases between them.

There are a few counts of this clone. The chain couples TRBV28 to TRBJ1-3; no firm D call. The V end lost 3 bases, the J end lost 5 bases, and 5 bases lay between the germline ends. Germline CDR1 MDHEN, CDR2 SYDVKM. CDR3 length equals 12 residues. The CDR3 DNA sequence: TGTGCCAGCAGTTTGGACCGAAACACCATATATTTT. Translated: CASSLDRNTIYF.

The chain uses TRBV2 and TRBJ1-2; tentative D call: TRBD1 (6 bases). Per germline, CDR1 SNHLY and CDR2 FYNNEI. CDR3 length equals 15 residues. Trimming took 6 bases from V and 0 from J, leaving 14 bases between them. For the CDR3, the DNA is TGTGCCAGCAGAACGACGGACAGCCCTAACTATGGCTACACCTTC. This encodes CASRTTDSPNYGYTF.

The chain couples TRBV28 to TRBJ1-4; TRBD1 might be the D (6 bases). The germline gives CDR1 MDHEN, CDR2 SYDVKM. Trimming stripped 3 bases from V and 5 bases from J, with 13 bases between. There are 15 residues in the CDR3. The CDR3 coding sequence is TGTGCCAGCAGTTTCCCTGGGACACAGAATGAAAAACTGTTTTTT. Translated, it gives CASSFPGTQNEKLFF.

The chain joins TRBV19 to TRBJ1-6; the D is unclear. V was clipped by 4 bases and J by 10 bases, with 11 bases between them. CDR3 length: 13 amino acids. Germline-derived CDR1 and CDR2 are LNHDA and SQIVND (reference sequence). The CDR3, as DNA: TGTGCCAGTAGTAGTGGGGTAGGATCACCCCTCCACTTT. It is translated as CASSSGVGSPLHF.

This clone showed up just once. V gene TRBV15 combines with J gene TRBJ1-5, with 8 positions matching TRBD1. The CDR3 totals 14 residues. Trimming removed 5 bases from V and 3 bases from J; junction bases left unmatched: 3. Germline CDR1 reads LNHNV; CDR2 reads YYDKDF (reference sequence). The CDR3 region has the DNA TGTGCCACCAGCGTGGACAGGGTCAATCAGCCCCAGCATTTT. It codes for CATSVDRVNQPQHF.

V usage is TRBV4-1 and J usage is TRBJ2-1; D not certain. V was trimmed by 8 bases and J by 5 bases, leaving 13 bases between them. The CDR3 extends over 13 amino acids. Germline V gene data show CDR1 as MGHRA and CDR2 as YSYEKL. For the CDR3, the DNA is TGCGCCAGCGTTGGCGGCATGGACAATGAGCAGTTCTTC. The encoded protein is CASVGGMDNEQFF.

The chain joins TRBV5-1 to TRBJ1-2; TRBD1 might be the D (6 bases). V was clipped by 0 bases and J by 6 bases, with 12 bases between them. This CDR3 has 14 amino acids. Germline assignment: CDR1 SGHRS and CDR2 YFSETQ. The CDR3 is CASSLEEGGNGYTF. CDR3 sequence (DNA): TGCGCCAGCAGCTTGGAGGAGGGGGGGAATGGCTACACCTTC.

The chain carries TRBV28 and TRBJ1-5, with 8 bases that match TRBD1. In germline, CDR1 is MDHEN, CDR2 SYDVKM. The CDR3 sequence is 18 residues long. V lost 3 bases to trimming and J lost 4 bases; unmatched junction nucleotides: 14. CDR3 residues: CASSFERGQALWNQPQHF. CDR3 DNA sequence: TGTGCCAGCAGTTTTGAACGGGGACAGGCCCTTTGGAATCAGCCCCAGCATTTT.

This clone has only a few counts. This chain links TRBV5-4 with TRBJ2-3; 9 bases map to TRBD1. Losses at the gene ends were 4 bases for V and 4 bases for J; bases not matched to a gene: 10. The CDR3 consists of 16 residues. CDR1 is SGHNT, CDR2 YYREEE, per germline (reference sequence). In nucleotides, the CDR3 is TGTGCCAGCAGCAGAAAGACAGGGGGAGAGGCAGATACGCAGTATTTT. Its protein product is CASSRKTGGEADTQYF.

The genes are TRBV27 and TRBJ2-7; 8 positions agree with TRBD1. Germline V gives CDR1 MNHEY, CDR2 SMNVEV (reference sequence). This CDR3 region has 16 residues. The V and J ends lost 4 bases and 1 base, in that order; junction bases with no gene match: 9. The CDR3: CASSYLGQGRSYEQYF. The CDR3 coding sequence is TGTGCCAGCAGTTATCTCGGACAGGGACGTTCCTACGAGCAGTACTTC.

The rearrangement uses TRBV6-1 and TRBJ2-5, with D hard to call. CDR1 is MNHNS and CDR2 is SASEGT in the germline V gene. The V gene lost 8 bases and the J gene lost 4 bases, with 20 bases spanning the gap. The CDR3 sequence is 15 residues long. CDR3 in amino acids: CASQTDRTKGETQYF. The DNA for the CDR3 is TGTGCCAGCCAGACTGACCGAACTAAGGGAGAGACCCAGTACTTC.

A word on this clone: This CDR3 is also generated by other DNA sequences in the sample. The rearrangement joins TRBV7-2 to TRBJ2-7; D is ambiguous. The V gene lost 1 base and the J gene lost 6 bases, with 7 bases spanning the gap. Looked up from germline, CDR1 is SGHTA and CDR2 is FQGNSA. This CDR3 has 12 amino acids. DNA of the CDR3: TGTGCCAGCAGCTTAGACCTTTCCGAGCAGTACTTC. Its protein is CASSLDLSEQYF.

This chain uses TRBV5-5 with TRBJ2-6; 7 bases map to TRBD2. The CDR3 contains 16 residues. Germline values: CDR1 SGHKS, CDR2 YYEKEE (reference sequence). Germline trimming cut 2 bases from V and 1 base from J; bases unmatched to any gene: 3. Here the CDR3 reads CASSLEGGSGANVLTF. The CDR3 DNA follows: TGTGCCAGCAGCTTAGAGGGAGGGTCTGGGGCCAACGTCCTGACTTTC.

This chain connects TRBV19 to TRBJ1-5; D is unclear. The CDR3 totals 14 residues. Per the germline V gene, CDR1 is LNHDA and CDR2 is SQIVND (reference sequence). V was clipped by 4 bases and J by 1 base, with 8 bases between them. CDR3 in DNA: TGTGCCAGTAGTAAGGGTTACAGCAATCAGCCCCAGCATTTT. Translating it yields CASSKGYSNQPQHF.